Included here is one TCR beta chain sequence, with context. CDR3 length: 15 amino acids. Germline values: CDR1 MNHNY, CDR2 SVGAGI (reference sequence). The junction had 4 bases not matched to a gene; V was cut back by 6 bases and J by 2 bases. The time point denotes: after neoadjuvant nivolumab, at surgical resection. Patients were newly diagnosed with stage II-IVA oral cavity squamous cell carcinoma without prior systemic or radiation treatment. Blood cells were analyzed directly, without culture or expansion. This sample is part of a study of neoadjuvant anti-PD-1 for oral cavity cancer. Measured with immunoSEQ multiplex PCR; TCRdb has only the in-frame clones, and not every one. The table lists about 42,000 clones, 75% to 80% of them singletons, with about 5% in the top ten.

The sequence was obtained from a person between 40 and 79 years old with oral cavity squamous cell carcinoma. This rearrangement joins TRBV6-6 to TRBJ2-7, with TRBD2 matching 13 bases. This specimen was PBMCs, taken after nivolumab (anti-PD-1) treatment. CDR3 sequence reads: CASSPGLAGPYEQYF. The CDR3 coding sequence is TGTGCCAGCAGCCCGGGACTAGCGGGGCCCTACGAGCAGTACTTC.